This T cell receptor beta chain is from a study of shared clonotypes between healthy human individuals. Study findings and constraints: Non-shared clonotypes showed lower generation probabilities than clonotypes common to all four donors.

As to this clone: The antigen remains unidentified.

The CDR3 runs to 13 residues. The germline V and J ends were trimmed by 3 bases and 4 bases, with 9 bases remaining between them. In germline, CDR1 is MGHRA, CDR2 YSYEKL. Terminally differentiated effector memory CD45RA+ cells were excluded by CCR7 positive selection of CD45RO-negative cells. Adults of Caucasian background living in Nashville, Tennessee made up all donors. The data were produced by immunoSEQ multiplex PCR, yet TCRdb's version contains in-frame clones alone and is incomplete. In the table there are about 2.2 million clones, over 85% of which are singletons. The rearrangement uses TRBV4-1 and TRBJ1-2, with D possibly matching TRBD1 (5 bases). The receptor's source is a young man in good health. Some clones in this sample may be carry-over from other donors' samples. Sequencing input: naive CD8+ T cells from PBMCs. The CDR3 sequence is CASSQGDVYGYTF. The CDR3 DNA follows: TGCGCCAGCAGCCAGGGGGATGTCTATGGCTACACCTTC.